The 2 T cell receptor beta chains reported below all come from one sample, sequenced in a study of T cell responses to AZD1222 COVID-19 vaccine. The protocol was immunoSEQ multiplex PCR, while the TCRdb copy is restricted to in-frame clones and leaves out a portion. The profile covers more than 100,000 clones, with about 92% appearing a single time and around 5% taken by the ten largest. Material: peripheral blood, obtained 28 days after the second AZD1222 dose. These receptors all come from an adult who received the AZD1222 COVID-19 vaccine.

The chain uses TRBV6-2 or TRBV6-3 and TRBJ1-5, with 7 bases aligning to TRBD1. The germline V gene has CDR1 MNHEY and CDR2 SVGEGT. This CDR3 is built from 20 residues. V lost 4 bases, J lost 0 bases, and 18 bases stayed unmatched. The CDR3 DNA reads as TGTGCCAGCAGTTCCTACGTCCCCACACCCGGGACAGATAGCAATCAGCCCCAGCATTTT. Encoded protein: CASSSYVPTPGTDSNQPQHF.

This chain uses TRBV5-1 with TRBJ1-5; D is unresolved. Germline V gene sequence: CDR1 SGHRS, CDR2 YFSETQ. The V end was cut by 0 bases, the J end by 4 bases, with 11 bases between. The CDR3 sequence is 15 residues long. The CDR3 nucleotides are TGCGCCAGCAGCTTGGGGAGCGAGGGAAATCAGCCCCAGCATTTT. Translated: CASSLGSEGNQPQHF.